This T cell receptor beta chain was captured by sequencing in a study of shared clonotypes between healthy human individuals. Turning to the study itself: For every donor, three CD4 naive, three CD4 memory, two CD8 naive and one CD8 memory plates were used. Study results and caveats: Clonotype sharing across donors was expected to vary with sequencing depth.

As originally analysed: Filtering of immunoSEQ junctional sequences could not match full-length read filtering. Clones were sequenced by immunoSEQ multiplex PCR, and TCRdb holds only the in-frame ones, with some missing. The V and J calls and clone size are taken from that table; D and trimming were inferred from the DNA. The data show some 2 million clones, with 85% to 95% seen just once and approximately 0.13% held by the top ten. This clone was seen once. Its specificity is not known. The CDR3 is 16 amino acids. CDR1 is MNHEY, CDR2 SMNVEV, per germline (reference sequence). Trimming at V came to 2 bases and at J to 4 bases, leaving 6 bases not matched to a gene.

The chain has TRBV27 and TRBJ2-1, with 9 bases matching TRBD2. The receptor was derived from a young man in good health. The sequenced sample was naive CD4+ T cells sorted from blood. The subset: CD45RA+ positively selected. The CDR3 bases are TGTGCCAGCAGTTTAGCGCTAGCGGGGCGTTACAATGAGCAGTTCTTC. It yields the protein CASSLALAGRYNEQFF.